This record covers a single TCR beta chain. This specimen belongs to a study of blood T cell repertoires in COVID-19. Study information: Specimens from acute and convalescent COVID-19 originated in the United States, Italy and Spain. PBMCs, B-cell-depleted T cells, or T cells provided the cDNA or gDNA that made up the material.

The authors' processing: Amplification of reference gene primers was used by the study to estimate nucleated cell counts. Clones were sequenced by immunoSEQ multiplex PCR, and TCRdb holds only the in-frame ones, with some missing. V, J and clone size were drawn from that table, and D and trimming were deduced from the DNA. This sample has 15,000 to 20,000 clones; 89% occur once, and the top ten carry less than 6%. Sequenced input: peripheral blood. The receptor comes from a human donor in a cohort sampled during active COVID-19.

Written as DNA, the CDR3 is TGCGCCAGCAGCTTGGGATATTCGGACAGCCGATCTAAAAACTATGGCTACACCTTC. Protein sequence: CASSLGYSDSRSKNYGYTF. V and J are TRBV5-1 and TRBJ1-2; D may be TRBD1 (6 bases). This CDR3 has 19 amino acids. V was cut by 0 bases and J by 2 bases, with 23 bases left in between. CDR1 is SGHRS, CDR2 YFSETQ, per germline.